This T cell receptor beta chain was found in a study of molecular identifiers for immune sequencing clone quantification. This clonotype was recorded many times. TCRdb re-called the PCR reads with MiXCR, one entry per CDR3 protein. The table has around 480,000 distinct CDR3 sequences, 25% seen once. The CDR3 runs to 14 residues. Germline V gene sequence: CDR1 SGHVS, CDR2 FNYEAQ. Unmatched junction bases numbered 0, after V lost 2 bases and J lost 5 bases. The TCR sequence derives from a human donor in good health. Some libraries in this study had Jurkat cell RNA spiked in. What was sequenced was naive CD8+ T cells from blood, with Jurkat cell RNA spiked in. Subset specified: FACS-sorted CD8+CD4-CCR7+CD45RA+ naive T cells. J is TRBJ2-3 and V is TRBV7-6; TRBD2 matches 11 bases. The CDR3 spells CASSLTSGGDTQYF. Written as DNA, the CDR3 is TGTGCCAGCAGCTTAACTAGCGGGGGAGATACGCAGTATTTT.